This TCR beta chain derives from a study of T cells in Graves' hyperthyroidism and ophthalmopathy (dated by TCRdb to about 2019). With respect to the entire study: Peripheral blood was sampled at the time of initial diagnosis, prior to any treatment. A discovery cohort of roughly 100 patients, approximately 45 with Graves' ophthalmopathy and about 58 with stable Graves' hyperthyroidism, was used to find distinguishing TCR V-J signatures. Prospective prediction of ophthalmopathy was tested in an independent validation cohort consisting of about 20 hyperthyroidism patients and approximately 16 patients who later progressed to ophthalmopathy. The 100 discovery patients were divided at random into training and test sets in a 7:3 ratio. Thyroid tissue and blood T-cell repertoires from about six Graves' hyperthyroidism patients were also compared in the study. Once sampling was done, hyperthyroidism patients were given methimazole at a starting dose of 30 mg daily, whereas ophthalmopathy patients were given high-dose intravenous methylprednisolone. According to the paper, TCR Vbeta CDR3 sequencing was carried out on 135 peripheral blood samples, which came from approximately 43 ophthalmopathy, fewer than 80 hyperthyroidism and roughly 17 progressor patients.

Reading from cysteine to phenylalanine, the CDR3 counts 16 amino acids. CDR3 DNA is the only sequence kept; it has 48 bases, read in frame from the first base. Taken from the germline V gene, the CDR1 and CDR2 loops are SGHTA and FQGTGA. The germline V and J ends show losses of 5 bases and 4 bases respectively, and no gene match explains 8 bases of the junction. Points on this clonotype: What antigen it recognizes has not been identified. One base away there is no much larger clone; base qualities are not given.

TCR beta CDR3 regions were amplified from RNA transcripts. A first-round RT-PCR of the TCR CDR3 used the HTBI primer set with the Qiagen OneStep RT-PCR kit. The libraries were constructed in a second round of multiplex PCR and then size-selected and purified. Paired-end sequencing of the libraries was performed with 100 bp reads on an Illumina HiSeq2000. In the original analysis: SOAPnuke was used to process the raw data, with reads discarded if the reads contained adapters or uncalled bases, had a mean Phred below 15, or lacked an exact constant-primer or identifier match. COPE v1.2.5 was used to merge high-quality paired reads, and clonotypes were defined as unique nucleotide sequences. MiTCR v1.1 was used to align the clonotypes against IMGT TRBV, TRBD and TRBJ reference segments. The analysis was restricted to V-J combinations with a frequency above 0.0001, which together covered about 99% of the repertoires. The TCS score was defined as the ratio of F50 (clonal expansion) to E x V (chaos), calculated using BLOSUM62-based TCRdist between CDR3 peptides within each V-J. Welch's t-statistics and random forest reduced 500 to 650 V-J features to about 12, which were used in a naive Bayes classifier (R e1071). The public reads were run again by TCRdb, first through fastp at Q25 and then through MiXCR, and only productive beta chains were kept. For every CDR3 protein sequence, its rows merge into one entry that carries the most common genes and DNA. The V and J calls reflect TCRdb's pipeline rather than the authors' work. The sample table records 500,000 to 600,000 distinct CDR3 sequences; about 20% of these occur just once. The ten largest clonotypes hold about 50% of the sample.

On the study overall, not on this receptor specifically: No statistical method was used to fix the sample size in advance, and group allocation was not hidden from the investigators. During validation, the model predicted progression to ophthalmopathy a median of approximately six months ahead of onset, with around 71% sensitivity and around 73% specificity. In cross-validation, a model built on a 13 V-J signature told ophthalmopathy apart from stable hyperthyroidism with 85% to 90% sensitivity and about 81% specificity, and in testing the same model reached 80%/75%. Blood samples also contained most of the expanded thyroid clonotypes (frequency above 0.001), which suggests that blood repertoires may reflect thyroid immune responses.

In the ophthalmopathy patients, disease was moderately to severely active, with a Clinical Activity Score of 3 or more, a NOSPECS grade of 4 or more, and a duration of less than 3 months. Exclusion was applied to patients with uncontrolled infections, other autoimmune diseases, pregnancy or lactation. Diagnoses were established on the basis of clinical symptoms, serum thyroxine and TRAb, thyroid ultrasound, and orbital computed tomography. Ficoll-Paque density gradient centrifugation was used to isolate PBMCs from around 10 ml of fresh peripheral blood. Total RNA was extracted using Trizol reagent, and RNA quality was assessed on an Agilent 2100 Bioanalyzer.

Specimen: blood. The source is a man in his forties with Graves' ophthalmopathy. The V and J segments used are TRBV7-3 and TRBJ2-2, with 9 junctional bases fitting TRBD2. The CDR3: CASSPGAGGFTGELFF. In nucleotide form, the sequence is TGTGCCAGCAGCCCAGGAGCGGGAGGCTTCACCGGGGAGCTGTTTTTT.